The 3 T cell receptor beta chains below come from one sample, sequenced in a study of CD8 T cells in ankylosing spondylitis. In TCRdb, the 5' RACE reads were re-called with MiXCR into one record per CDR3 protein. This sample carries 250,000 to 350,000 distinct CDR3 sequences, less than 25% of them seen once, and the ten largest clones take 3.5%. Source material: blood, either unsorted or a sorted T cell fraction (not recorded which). The source of these receptors is a female donor with ankylosing spondylitis or in good health (not recorded which).

This clonotype has at least ten counts. This rearrangement joins TRBV29-1 to TRBJ2-2, with TRBD2 identical over 11 bases. V was pared by 7 bases and J by 5 bases, with 6 bases of the junction left unmatched. Germline CDR1 is SQVTM and CDR2 is ANQGSEA. There are 14 residues in the CDR3. The CDR3 nucleotides are TGCAGCGCTGTAGCGGGAGGGAGAACCGGGGAGCTGTTTTTT. It yields the protein CSAVAGGRTGELFF.

This chain's CDR3 is CASSPASASYNEQFF. As DNA, the CDR3 is TGTGCCAGCAGCCCCGCTAGTGCCTCCTACAATGAGCAGTTCTTC. The chain uses TRBV2 and TRBJ2-1, with unresolved D. The CDR3 covers 15 residues. Germline CDR1 and CDR2: SNHLY and FYNNEI. The V gene lost 6 bases and the J gene lost 0 bases, with 12 bases spanning the gap.

This clonotype was counted many times. This sequence joins TRBV5-6 and TRBJ2-1, with 8 positions matching TRBD2. The CDR3 is made up of 15 amino acids. Looked up from germline, CDR1 is SGHDT and CDR2 is YYEEEE. V was pared by 2 bases and J by 5 bases, with 6 bases of the junction left unmatched. The CDR3 here is CASSFFREGDNEQFF. The CDR3, as DNA: TGTGCCAGCAGCTTTTTCCGGGAGGGGGACAATGAGCAGTTCTTC.